The clone carrying this T cell receptor (beta chain) has only one observation. The CDR3 has 17 residues. Germline V gives CDR1 DFQATT, CDR2 SNEGSKA (reference sequence). After removal of 3 bases from V and 0 bases from J, the junction contained 12 bases not matched to a gene. This sample stems from a study of blood T cell repertoires in COVID-19. In the authors' workflow: Quantification of nucleated cells was approximated via reference gene primer amplification. Assay used: immunoSEQ multiplex PCR; TCRdb lists only in-frame clones, some missing. The D gene and trimming were derived from the DNA, and the V and J assignments and clone size from that table. Of 470,000 or so clones listed, around 88% are singletons.

The chain carries TRBV20-1 and TRBJ2-7; 9 bases match TRBD2. The sequenced sample was peripheral blood. The TCR comes from a young woman with acute or convalescent COVID-19. CDR3 sequence: CSASGGRRGGTSYEQYF. CDR3 nucleotides: TGCAGTGCTAGTGGCGGCCGGCGGGGGGGTACCTCCTACGAGCAGTACTTC.